In this sample, the clone carrying this T cell receptor (beta chain) turned up once. Antigen unknown. TCRdb keeps only in-frame clones here, not all; method: immunoSEQ multiplex PCR. The data show about 63,000 clones, with more than 70% seen just once and 1% to 1.5% held by the top ten. This entry comes from a study of cytomegalovirus exposure and HLA in healthy donors. Study conclusions and caveats: CMV antigen specificity was confirmed in vitro for a few CMV-associated chains. The authors listed 150 to 200 TCR beta chains as cytomegalovirus-associated.

The validation cohort, a group of 120 subjects, included the donors and was separate from the approximately 660-subject first cohort. This CDR3 has 19 residues. V was clipped by 4 bases and J by 3 bases; unmatched bases: 15. Per germline, CDR1 SGHTS and CDR2 YDEGEE. The sample consisted of PBMCs. This rearrangement joins TRBV5-8 to TRBJ2-6; 8 positions match TRBD1. The TCR originated in a woman aged 18-29 years in good health and CMV-seronegative. In DNA, the CDR3 is TGTGCCAGCAGCCAAAACGGACAGGGTCCTGTCTATGGGGCCAACGTCCTGACTTTC. It yields the protein CASSQNGQGPVYGANVLTF.